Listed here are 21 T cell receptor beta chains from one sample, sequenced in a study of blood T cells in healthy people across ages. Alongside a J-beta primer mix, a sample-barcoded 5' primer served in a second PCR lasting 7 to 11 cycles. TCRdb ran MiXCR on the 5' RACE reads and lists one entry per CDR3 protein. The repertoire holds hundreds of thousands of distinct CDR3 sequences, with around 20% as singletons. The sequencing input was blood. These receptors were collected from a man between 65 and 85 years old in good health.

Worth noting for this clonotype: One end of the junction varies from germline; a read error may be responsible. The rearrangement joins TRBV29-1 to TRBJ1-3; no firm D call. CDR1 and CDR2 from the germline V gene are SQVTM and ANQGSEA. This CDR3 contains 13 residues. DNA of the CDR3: TGCAGTGTTGTTGCCGTTTCTGGAAACACCATATATTTT. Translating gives CSVVAVSGNTIYF.

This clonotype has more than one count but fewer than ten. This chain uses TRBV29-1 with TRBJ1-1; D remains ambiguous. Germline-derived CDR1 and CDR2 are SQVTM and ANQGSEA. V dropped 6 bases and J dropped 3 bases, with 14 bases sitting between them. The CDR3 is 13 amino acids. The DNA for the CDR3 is TGCAGCGTAAAAAAGGATGGGGACACTGAAGCTTTCTTT. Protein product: CSVKKDGDTEAFF.

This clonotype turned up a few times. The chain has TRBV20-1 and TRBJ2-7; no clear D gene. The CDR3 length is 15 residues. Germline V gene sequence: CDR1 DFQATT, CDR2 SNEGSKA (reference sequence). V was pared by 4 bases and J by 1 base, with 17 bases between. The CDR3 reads CSANMVAIKSYEQYF. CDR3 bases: TGCAGTGCTAACATGGTTGCAATTAAATCCTACGAGCAGTACTTC.

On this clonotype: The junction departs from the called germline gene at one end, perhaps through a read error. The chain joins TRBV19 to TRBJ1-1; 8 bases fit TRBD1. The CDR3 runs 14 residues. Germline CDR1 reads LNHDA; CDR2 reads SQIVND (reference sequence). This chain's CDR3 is CATYETGVKTEAFF. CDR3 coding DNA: TGTGCCACCTACGAGACAGGGGTGAAGACTGAAGCTTTCTTT.

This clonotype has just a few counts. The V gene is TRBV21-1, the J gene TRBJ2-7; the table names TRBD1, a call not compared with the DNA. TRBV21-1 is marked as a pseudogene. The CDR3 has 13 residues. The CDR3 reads CASSQDRGDEQYF. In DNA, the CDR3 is TGTGCCAGCAGTCAGGACCGAGGGGACGAGCAGTACTTC.

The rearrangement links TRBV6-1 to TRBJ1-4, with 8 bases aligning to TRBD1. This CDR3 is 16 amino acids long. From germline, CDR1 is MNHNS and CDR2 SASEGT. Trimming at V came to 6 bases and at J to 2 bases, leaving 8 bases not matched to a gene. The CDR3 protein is CASRGQEQRTNEKLFF. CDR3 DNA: TGTGCCAGCAGGGGACAGGAGCAGCGTACTAATGAAAAACTGTTTTTT.

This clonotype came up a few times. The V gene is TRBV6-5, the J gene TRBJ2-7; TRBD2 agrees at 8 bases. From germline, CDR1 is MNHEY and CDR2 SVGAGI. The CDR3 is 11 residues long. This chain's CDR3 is CASGLGYEQYF. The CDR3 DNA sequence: TGTGCGTCGGGACTAGGGTACGAGCAGTACTTC.

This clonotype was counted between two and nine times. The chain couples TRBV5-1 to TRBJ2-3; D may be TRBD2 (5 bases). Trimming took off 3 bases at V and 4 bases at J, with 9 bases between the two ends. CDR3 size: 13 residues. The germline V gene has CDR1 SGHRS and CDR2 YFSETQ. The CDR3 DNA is TGCGCCAGCAGCTCGGGTAGCGCAGATACGCAGTATTTT. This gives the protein CASSSGSADTQYF.

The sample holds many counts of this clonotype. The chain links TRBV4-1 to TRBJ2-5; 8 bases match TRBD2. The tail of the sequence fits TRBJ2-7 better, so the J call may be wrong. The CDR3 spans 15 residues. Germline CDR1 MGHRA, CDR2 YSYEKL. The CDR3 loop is CASSRGLGLPYEQYF. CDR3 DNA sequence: TGCGCCAGCAGCCGGGGACTAGGGCTTCCCTACGAGCAGTACTTC.

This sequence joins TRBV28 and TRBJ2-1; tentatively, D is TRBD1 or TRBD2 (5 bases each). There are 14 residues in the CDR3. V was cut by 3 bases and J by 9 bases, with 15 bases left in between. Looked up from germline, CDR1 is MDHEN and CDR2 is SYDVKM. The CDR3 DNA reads TGTGCCAGCAGTTTGAGGGCAGGGAGACTTGAGCAGTTCTTC. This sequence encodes CASSLRAGRLEQFF.

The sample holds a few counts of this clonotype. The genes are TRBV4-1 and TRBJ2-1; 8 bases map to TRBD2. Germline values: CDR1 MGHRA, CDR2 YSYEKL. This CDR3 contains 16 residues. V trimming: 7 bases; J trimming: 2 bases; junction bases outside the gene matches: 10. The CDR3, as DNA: TGCGCCAGCACCGAAGGCACTAGCGGACCCTACAATGAGCAGTTCTTC. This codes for CASTEGTSGPYNEQFF.

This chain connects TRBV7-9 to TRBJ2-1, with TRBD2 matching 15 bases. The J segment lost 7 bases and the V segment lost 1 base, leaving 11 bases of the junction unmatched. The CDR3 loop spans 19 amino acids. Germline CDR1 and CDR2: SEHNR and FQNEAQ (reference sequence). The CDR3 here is CASSLGLTRTSGRGNEQFF. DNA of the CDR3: TGTGCCAGCAGCTTAGGACTTACCAGGACTAGCGGGAGGGGGAATGAGCAGTTCTTC.

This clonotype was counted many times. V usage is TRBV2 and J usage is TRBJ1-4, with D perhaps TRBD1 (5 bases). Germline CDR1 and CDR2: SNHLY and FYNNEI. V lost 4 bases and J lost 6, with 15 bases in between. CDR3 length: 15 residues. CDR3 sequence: CASSGGQGGDEKLFF. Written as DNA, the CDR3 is TGTGCCAGCAGTGGGGGCCAGGGCGGTGATGAAAAACTGTTTTTT.

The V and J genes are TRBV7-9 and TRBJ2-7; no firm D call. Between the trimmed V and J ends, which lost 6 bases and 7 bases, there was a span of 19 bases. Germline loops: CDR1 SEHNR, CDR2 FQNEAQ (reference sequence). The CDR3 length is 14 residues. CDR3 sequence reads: CASRDRAQLGEQYF. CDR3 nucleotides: TGTGCCAGCAGGGATCGGGCGCAGCTAGGGGAGCAGTACTTC.

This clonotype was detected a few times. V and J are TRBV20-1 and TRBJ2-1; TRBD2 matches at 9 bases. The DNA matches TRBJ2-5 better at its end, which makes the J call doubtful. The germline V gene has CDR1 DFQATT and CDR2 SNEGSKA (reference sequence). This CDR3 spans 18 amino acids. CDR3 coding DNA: TGCAGTGCTTGGGGGGCTTGGGGGACTAGCATAGTCCAAGAGACCCAGTACTTC. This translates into CSAWGAWGTSIVQETQYF.

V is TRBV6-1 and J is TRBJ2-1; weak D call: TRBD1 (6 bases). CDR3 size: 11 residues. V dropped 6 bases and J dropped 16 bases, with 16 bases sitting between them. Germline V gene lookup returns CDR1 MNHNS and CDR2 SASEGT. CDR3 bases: TGTGCCAGCAGGAGTCAGGGGATTTGTTTCTTC. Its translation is CASRSQGICFF.

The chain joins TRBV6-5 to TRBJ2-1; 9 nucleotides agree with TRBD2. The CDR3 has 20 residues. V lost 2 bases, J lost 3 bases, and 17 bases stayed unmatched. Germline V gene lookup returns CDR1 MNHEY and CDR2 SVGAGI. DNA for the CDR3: TGTGCCAGCAGTTACCCCAATCCTCCCTGGTCTAGCGGGGACTACAATGAGCAGTTCTTC. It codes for CASSYPNPPWSSGDYNEQFF.

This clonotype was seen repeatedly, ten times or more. CDR3 sequence reads: CAINAGQDNEQFF. The CDR3 DNA sequence: TGTGCCATCAATGCGGGGCAAGACAATGAGCAGTTCTTC. The chain employs TRBV10-3 and TRBJ2-1; D is possibly TRBD2 (6 bases). Germline values: CDR1 ENHRY, CDR2 SYGVKD. This CDR3 spans 13 amino acids. V gave up 7 bases and J gave up 5 bases, with 12 bases separating them.

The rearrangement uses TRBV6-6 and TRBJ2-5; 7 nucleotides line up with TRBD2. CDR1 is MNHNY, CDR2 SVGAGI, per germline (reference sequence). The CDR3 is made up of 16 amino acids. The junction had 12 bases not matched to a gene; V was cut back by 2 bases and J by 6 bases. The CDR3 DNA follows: TGTGCCAGCAGTTACCCCCGGGAGGAGGGGCTGAAGACCCAGTACTTC. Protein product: CASSYPREEGLKTQYF.

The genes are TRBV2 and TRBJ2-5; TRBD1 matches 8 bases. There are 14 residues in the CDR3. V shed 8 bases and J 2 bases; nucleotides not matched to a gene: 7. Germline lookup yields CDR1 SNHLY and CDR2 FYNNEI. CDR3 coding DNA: TGTGCCAGCGGAGAACAGGGGGTACAAGAGACCCAGTACTTC. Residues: CASGEQGVQETQYF.

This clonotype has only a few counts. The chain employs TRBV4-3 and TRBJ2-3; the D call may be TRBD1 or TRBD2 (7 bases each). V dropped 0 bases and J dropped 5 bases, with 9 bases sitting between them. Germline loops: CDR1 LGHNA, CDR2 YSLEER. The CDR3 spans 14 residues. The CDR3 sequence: CASSQDRGGDTQYF. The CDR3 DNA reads TGCGCCAGCAGCCAAGACAGGGGGGGAGATACGCAGTATTTT.